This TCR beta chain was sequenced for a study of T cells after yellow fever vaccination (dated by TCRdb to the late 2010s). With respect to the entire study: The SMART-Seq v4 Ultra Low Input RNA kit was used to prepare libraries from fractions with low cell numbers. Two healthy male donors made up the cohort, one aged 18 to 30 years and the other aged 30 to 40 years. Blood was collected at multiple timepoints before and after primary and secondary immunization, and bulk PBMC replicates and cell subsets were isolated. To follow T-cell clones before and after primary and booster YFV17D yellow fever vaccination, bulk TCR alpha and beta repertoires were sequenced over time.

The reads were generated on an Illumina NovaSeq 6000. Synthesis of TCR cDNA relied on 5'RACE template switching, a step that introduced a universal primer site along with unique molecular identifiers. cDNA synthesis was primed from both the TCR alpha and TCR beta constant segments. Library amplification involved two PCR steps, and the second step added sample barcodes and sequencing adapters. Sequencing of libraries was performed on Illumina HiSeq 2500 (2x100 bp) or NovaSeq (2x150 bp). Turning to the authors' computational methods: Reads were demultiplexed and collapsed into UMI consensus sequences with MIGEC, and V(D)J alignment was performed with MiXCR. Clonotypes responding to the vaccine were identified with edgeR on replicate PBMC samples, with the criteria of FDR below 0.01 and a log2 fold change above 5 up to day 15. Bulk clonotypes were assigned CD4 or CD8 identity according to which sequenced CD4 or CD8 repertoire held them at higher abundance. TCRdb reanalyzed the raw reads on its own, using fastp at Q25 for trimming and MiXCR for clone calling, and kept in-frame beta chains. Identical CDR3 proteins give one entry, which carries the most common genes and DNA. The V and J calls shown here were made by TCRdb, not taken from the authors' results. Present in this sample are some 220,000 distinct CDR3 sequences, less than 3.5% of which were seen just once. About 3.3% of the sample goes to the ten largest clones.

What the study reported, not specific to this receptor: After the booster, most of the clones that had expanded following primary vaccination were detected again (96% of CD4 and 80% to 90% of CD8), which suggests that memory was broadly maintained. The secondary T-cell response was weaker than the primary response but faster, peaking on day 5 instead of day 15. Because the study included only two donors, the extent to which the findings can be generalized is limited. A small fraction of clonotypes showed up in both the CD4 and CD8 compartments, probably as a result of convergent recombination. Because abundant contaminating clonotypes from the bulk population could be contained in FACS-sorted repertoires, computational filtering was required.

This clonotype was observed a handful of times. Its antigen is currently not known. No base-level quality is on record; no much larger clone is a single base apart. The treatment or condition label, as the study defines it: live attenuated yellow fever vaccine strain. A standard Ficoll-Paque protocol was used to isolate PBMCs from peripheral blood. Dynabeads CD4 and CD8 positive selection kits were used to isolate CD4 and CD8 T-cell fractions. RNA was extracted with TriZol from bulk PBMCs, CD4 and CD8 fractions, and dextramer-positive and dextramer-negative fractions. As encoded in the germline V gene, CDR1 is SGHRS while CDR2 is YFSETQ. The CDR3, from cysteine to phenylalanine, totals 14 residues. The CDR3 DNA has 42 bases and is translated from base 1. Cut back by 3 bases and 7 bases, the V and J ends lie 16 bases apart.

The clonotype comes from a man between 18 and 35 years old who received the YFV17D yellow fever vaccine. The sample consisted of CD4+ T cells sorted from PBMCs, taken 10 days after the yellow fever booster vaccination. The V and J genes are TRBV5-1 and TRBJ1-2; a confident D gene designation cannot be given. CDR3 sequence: CASSSGPLEGGYTF. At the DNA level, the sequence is TGCGCCAGCAGCTCCGGGCCACTCGAGGGTGGCTACACCTTC.